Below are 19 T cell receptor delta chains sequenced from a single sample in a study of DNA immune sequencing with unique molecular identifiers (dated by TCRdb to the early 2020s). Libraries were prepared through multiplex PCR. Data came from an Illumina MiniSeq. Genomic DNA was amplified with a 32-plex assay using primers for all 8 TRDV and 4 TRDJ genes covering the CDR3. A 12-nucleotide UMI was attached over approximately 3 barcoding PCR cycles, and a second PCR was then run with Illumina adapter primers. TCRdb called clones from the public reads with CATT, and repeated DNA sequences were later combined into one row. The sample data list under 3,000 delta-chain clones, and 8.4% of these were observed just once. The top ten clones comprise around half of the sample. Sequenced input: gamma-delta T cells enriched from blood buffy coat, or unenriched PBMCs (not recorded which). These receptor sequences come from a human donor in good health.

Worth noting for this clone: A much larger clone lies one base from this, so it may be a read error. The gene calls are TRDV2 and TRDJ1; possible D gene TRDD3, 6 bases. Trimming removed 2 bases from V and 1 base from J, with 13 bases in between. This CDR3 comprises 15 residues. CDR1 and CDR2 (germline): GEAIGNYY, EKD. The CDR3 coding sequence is TGTGCCTGTGACAGTGTGGGGGGCCTCACCGATAAACTCATCTTT. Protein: CACDSVGGLTDKLIF.

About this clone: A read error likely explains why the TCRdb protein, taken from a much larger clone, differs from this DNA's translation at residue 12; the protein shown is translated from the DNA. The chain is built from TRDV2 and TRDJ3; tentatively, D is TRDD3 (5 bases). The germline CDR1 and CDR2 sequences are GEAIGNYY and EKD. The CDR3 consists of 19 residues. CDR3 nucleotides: TGTGCCTGTGACACGGGGGGGCTACGGAGCTCCTTGGACACCCGACAGATGTTTTTC. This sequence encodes CACDTGGLRSSLDTRQMFF.

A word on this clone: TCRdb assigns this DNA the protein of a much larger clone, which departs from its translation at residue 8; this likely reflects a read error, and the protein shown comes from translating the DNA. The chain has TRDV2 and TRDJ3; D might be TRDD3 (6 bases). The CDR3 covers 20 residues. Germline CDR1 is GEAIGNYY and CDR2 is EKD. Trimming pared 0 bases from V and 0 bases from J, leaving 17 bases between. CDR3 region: CACDTLGITNGSWDTRQMFF. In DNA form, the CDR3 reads TGTGCCTGTGACACCTTGGGGATCACGAACGGCTCCTGGGACACCCGACAGATGTTTTTC.

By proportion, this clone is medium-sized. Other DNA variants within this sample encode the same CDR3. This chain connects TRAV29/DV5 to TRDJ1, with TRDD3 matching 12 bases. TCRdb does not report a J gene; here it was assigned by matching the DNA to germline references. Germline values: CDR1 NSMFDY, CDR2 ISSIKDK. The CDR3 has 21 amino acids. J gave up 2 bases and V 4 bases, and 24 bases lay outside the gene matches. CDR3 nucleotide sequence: TGTGCAGCAGTACGTGGGAAGGTGTACTGGGGGATACCCCACCCAACCGATAAACTCATCTTT. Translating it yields CAAVRGKVYWGIPHPTDKLIF.

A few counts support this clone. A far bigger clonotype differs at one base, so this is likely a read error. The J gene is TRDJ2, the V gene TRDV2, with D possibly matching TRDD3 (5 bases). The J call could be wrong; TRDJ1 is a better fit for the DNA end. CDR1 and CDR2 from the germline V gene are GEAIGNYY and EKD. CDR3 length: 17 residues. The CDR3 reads CACDTLGDGKYTDKLIF. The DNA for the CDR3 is TGTGCCTGTGACACTCTGGGTGATGGAAAGTACACCGATAAACTCATCTTT.

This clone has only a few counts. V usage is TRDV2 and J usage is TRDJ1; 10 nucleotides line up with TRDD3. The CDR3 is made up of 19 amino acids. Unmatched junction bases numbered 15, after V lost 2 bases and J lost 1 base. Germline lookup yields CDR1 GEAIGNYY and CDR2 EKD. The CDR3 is CACDNLSTGGSSGTDKLIF. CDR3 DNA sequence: TGTGCCTGTGACAATCTCAGTACTGGGGGATCATCGGGCACCGATAAACTCATCTTT.

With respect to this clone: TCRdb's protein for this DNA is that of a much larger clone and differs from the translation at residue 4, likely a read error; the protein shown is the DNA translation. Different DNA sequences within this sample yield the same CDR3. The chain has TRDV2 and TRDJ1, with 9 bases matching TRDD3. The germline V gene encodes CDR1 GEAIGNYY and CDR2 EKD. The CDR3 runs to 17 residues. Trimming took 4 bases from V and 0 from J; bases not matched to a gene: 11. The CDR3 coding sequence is TGTGCCTGTGAAACTCTGGGGGATGGAAAGTACACCGATAAACTCATCTTT. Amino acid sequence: CACETLGDGKYTDKLIF.

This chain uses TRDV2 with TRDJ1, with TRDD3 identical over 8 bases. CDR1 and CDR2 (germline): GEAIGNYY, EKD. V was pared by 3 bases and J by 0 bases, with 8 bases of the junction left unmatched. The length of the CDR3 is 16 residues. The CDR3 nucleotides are TGTGCCTGTGACGGACTGGGGGTCTCCTACACCGATAAACTCATCTTT. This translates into CACDGLGVSYTDKLIF.

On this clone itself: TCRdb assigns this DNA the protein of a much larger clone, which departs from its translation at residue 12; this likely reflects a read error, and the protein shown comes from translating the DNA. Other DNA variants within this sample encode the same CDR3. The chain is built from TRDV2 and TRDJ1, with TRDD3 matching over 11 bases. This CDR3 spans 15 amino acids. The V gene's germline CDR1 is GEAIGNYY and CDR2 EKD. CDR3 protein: CACDPLGDKSDNLIF. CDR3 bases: TGTGCCTGTGACCCACTGGGGGATAAATCCGATAACCTCATCTTT.

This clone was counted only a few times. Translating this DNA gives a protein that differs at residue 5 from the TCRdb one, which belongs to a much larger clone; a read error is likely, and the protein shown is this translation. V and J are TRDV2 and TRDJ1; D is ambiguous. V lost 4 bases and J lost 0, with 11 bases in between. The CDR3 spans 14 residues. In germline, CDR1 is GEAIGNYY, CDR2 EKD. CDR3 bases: TGTGCCTGTGATACGGTAGAGAACACCGATAAACTCATCTTT. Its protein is CACDTVENTDKLIF.

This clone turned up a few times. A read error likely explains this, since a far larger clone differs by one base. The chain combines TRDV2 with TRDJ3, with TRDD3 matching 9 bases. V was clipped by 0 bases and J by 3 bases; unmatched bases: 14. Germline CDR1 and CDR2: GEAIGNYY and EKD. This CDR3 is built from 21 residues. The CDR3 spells CACDTLLRTGGPYWDTRQMFF. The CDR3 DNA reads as TGTGCCTGTGACACCCTTCTACGTACTGGGGGACCCTACTGGGACACCCGACAGATGTTTTTC.

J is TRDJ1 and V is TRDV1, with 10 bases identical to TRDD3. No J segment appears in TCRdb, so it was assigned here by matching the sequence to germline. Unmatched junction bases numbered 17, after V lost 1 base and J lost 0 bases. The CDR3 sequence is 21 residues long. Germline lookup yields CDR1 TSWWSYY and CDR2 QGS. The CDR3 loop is CALGEPSYDWGIPCYTDKLIF. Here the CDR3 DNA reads TGTGCTCTTGGGGAACCTTCCTACGACTGGGGGATCCCCTGTTACACCGATAAACTCATCTTT.

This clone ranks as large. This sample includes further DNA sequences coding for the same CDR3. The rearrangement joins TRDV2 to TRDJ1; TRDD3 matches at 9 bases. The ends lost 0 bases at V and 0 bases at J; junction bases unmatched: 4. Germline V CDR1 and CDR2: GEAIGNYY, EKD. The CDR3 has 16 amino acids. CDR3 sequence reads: CACDTLTGGDTDKLIF. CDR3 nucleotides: TGTGCCTGTGACACCCTTACTGGGGGAGACACCGATAAACTCATCTTT.

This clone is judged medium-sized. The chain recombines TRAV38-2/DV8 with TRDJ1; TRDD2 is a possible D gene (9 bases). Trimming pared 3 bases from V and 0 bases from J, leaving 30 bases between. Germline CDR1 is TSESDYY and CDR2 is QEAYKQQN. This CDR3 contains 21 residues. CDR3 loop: CAYRNAFLLLGAPRYTDKLIF. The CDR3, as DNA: TGTGCTTATAGGAACGCCTTCCTACTACTGGGGGCCCCCAGGTACACCGATAAACTCATCTTT.

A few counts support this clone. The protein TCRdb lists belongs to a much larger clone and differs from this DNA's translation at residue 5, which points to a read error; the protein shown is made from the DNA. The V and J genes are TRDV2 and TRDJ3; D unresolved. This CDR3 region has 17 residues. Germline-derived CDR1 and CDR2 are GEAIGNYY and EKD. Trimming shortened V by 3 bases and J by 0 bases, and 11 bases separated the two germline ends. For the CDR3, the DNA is TGTGCCTGTGACTCATCGCCCCCCTCCTGGGACACCCGACAGATGTTTTTC. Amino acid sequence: CACDSSPPSWDTRQMFF.

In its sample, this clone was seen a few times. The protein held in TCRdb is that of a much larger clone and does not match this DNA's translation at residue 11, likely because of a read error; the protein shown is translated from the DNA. CDR3 bases: TGTGCCTGTGACCTACTGGGGACAGACACCAATAAACTCATCTTT. It encodes CACDLLGTDTNKLIF. The gene calls are TRDV2 and TRDJ1, with 7 bases aligning to TRDD3. In germline, CDR1 is GEAIGNYY, CDR2 EKD. This CDR3 contains 15 residues.

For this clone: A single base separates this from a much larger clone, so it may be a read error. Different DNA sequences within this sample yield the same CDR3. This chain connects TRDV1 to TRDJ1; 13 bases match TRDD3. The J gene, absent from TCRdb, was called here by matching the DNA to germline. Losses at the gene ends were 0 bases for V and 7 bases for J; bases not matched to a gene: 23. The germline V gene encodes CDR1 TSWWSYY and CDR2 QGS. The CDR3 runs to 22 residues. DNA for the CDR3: TGTGCTCTTGGGGAACTTGAGTGGCTTCCTAAGTCGTACTGGGGGATACGCGGTAAACTCATCTTT. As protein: CALGELEWLPKSYWGIRGKLIF.

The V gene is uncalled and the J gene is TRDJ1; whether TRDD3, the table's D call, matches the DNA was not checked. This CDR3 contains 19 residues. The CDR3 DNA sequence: TGTGCTCTTGGGGAACGAGTGAGATACGCAACTTCGTACACCGATAAACTCATCTTT. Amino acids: CALGERVRYATSYTDKLIF.

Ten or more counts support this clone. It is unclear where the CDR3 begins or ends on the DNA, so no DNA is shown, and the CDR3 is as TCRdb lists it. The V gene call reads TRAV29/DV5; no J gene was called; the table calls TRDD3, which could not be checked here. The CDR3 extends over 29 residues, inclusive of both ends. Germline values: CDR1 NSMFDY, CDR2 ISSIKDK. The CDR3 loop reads CSVLLCSKRPYHTPSVLGIPPLYTDKLIF.